The T cell receptor (beta chain) described here comes from a study of shared clonotypes between healthy human individuals. This clone was recorded only once. Those who donated were healthy HIV-negative adults, with no recent acute infections or vaccinations reported. The length of the CDR3 is 18 residues. After removal of 0 bases from V and 3 bases from J, the junction contained 9 bases not matched to a gene. CDR1 MGHRA and CDR2 YSYEKL come from the germline V gene. Method: immunoSEQ multiplex PCR; TCRdb's copy keeps in-frame clones and lacks some. The table records 780,000 or so clones, 72% of them present only once.

The J gene is TRBJ2-3, the V gene TRBV4-1; 10 bases fit TRBD2. The TCR sequence derives from a woman aged 25-40 years in good health. Sequencing used memory CD4+ T cells sorted from blood. Specified subset: CD45RA-negative fraction. CDR3 amino acids: CASSQEALAGVSTDTQYF. CDR3 nucleotide sequence: TGCGCCAGCAGCCAAGAGGCGCTAGCGGGAGTATCGACAGATACGCAGTATTTT.